This entry concerns a single T cell receptor beta chain. Its target antigen remains unknown. It has no much larger one-base neighbor in the sample; base qualities were not kept. The source of the sample is a study of cytomegalovirus exposure and HLA in healthy donors (dated by TCRdb to 2017 to 2019). For the wider study: An earlier analysis of roughly 610 of the donors reported about 280 Gb of sequence data and roughly 120 million unique TCR beta sequences obtained from around 170 million T cells. The study combined high-throughput TCR immunosequencing, statistical association of individual TCRs with disease status, and machine learning to predict cytomegalovirus infection status. Using immunosequencing, the study profiled T cell repertoires from roughly 650 subjects and related those repertoires to cytomegalovirus serostatus. In the later analysis, no new phenotypic data were used to find candidate immune exposures; instead, reliance was placed on TCR beta sequences and their occurrence across donors. An earlier analysis of some 600 of the donors applied high-throughput TCR beta sequencing to assess whether each TCR beta V gene segment acted as functional or pseudogenic. Typing coverage varied by locus: roughly 629-640 donors for A, B, C, DRB1 and DQB1; approximately 560 for DQA1; more than 600 for DPA1; approximately 470 for DPB1. Donor age, sex, ethnicity and CMV serostatus were compiled together with the repertoire data. A handful of DR-DQ haplotypes were handled as single units for association and clustering because linkage in the cohort was strong. Among the roughly 370 genotyped donors, approximately 81% belonged to the genetic ancestry cluster associated with self-reported Caucasian donors. A later genetic analysis took genome-wide SNP genotypes for about three fifths of the 666 donors and used that subset as a discovery cohort. A later analysis re-analyzed previously published TCR beta repertoires from approximately 670 donors and added high-resolution HLA genotyping to study TCR occurrence patterns. Both class I and class II loci were covered by HLA typing, at four-digit resolution. The study aimed to test whether signatures of past pathogen exposure could be identified by cataloging public T cell receptors. Every discovery cohort repertoire had been produced on one sequencing platform. Besides the first cohort of roughly 640 subjects, a separate validation cohort made up of roughly 120 different subjects was used. On average, over 200,000 unique TCR beta nucleotide sequences were sequenced per donor among 350 to 400 genotyped donors of the cohort, with roughly 20% of those sequences being non-productive. An early release covering roughly 600 HLA-typed donors comprised about 290 gigabases of sequencing data and 85 million or so unique TCR sequences. Broader findings and caveats from the paper: Across donors, most TCR sequences were observed very rarely, whereas some public TCRs were present in many individuals. Specific HLA alleles were associated with some 15,000 TCR beta sequences at a false discovery rate of 0.05 in a later analysis. In vitro tests confirmed that a few of the cytomegalovirus-associated TCR beta chains recognize cytomegalovirus antigens. A group of highly shared sequence variants was considered likely to be a technical artifact of the sequencing pipeline. Cytomegalovirus status was reported to be diagnosed by the classifier with high specificity and sensitivity in both the original and validation cohorts. The only immune exposure information available for the cohort was CMV serostatus. An association between a missense DCLRE1C variant and V-gene and J-gene trimming of TCR beta chains was found in a later genetic analysis and replicated in an independent cohort. When HLA alleles, especially DR and DQ, strongly co-occurred, attributing TCR associations to individual alleles was difficult. In a later analysis, HLA-associated TCR beta chains were found to be more clonally expanded and to have lower generation probabilities than equally common non-associated chains. About 17 rarely observed V segments, including chromosome 9 orphons, were excluded from the earlier analysis of approximately 500 of the donors because counts were too low. The study listed 150 to 200 TCR beta chains as associated with cytomegalovirus. HLA typing was unavailable for some donors at each locus, so association tests used only the typed subset. A later analysis found that TCR association rates varied across HLA loci, with DRB1 alleles showing the most associated TCRs and HLA-C alleles the fewest. A further reported finding was that TCR beta sequences accurately predicted the HLA-A and HLA-B alleles for most subjects in the first cohort. Some IMGT-functional V segments, including TRBV6-2 and TRBV6-3, could not be told apart with the 87-base-pair reads, so those segments were excluded. A later analysis reported that several top co-occurrence clusters appeared linked to parvovirus B19, influenza, CMV and Epstein-Barr virus. In a later genetic analysis, fewer N-insertions in productive TCRs were reported among donors in an Asian-associated ancestry cluster than the roughly 700-donor mean. According to the authors, the approach could potentially be generalized to other disease states and immunological phenotypes. Correlated functional status among segregating V segments might be attributable to linkage disequilibrium, but an unknown experimental factor could not be ruled out. Sequencing depth was assumed to be roughly uniform across donors in the presence/absence analyses, though that assumption may not hold. An earlier analysis of roughly 570 of the donors showed that most TCR beta V segments appeared in productive rearrangements either about 87% or about 30% of the time, which broadly matched IMGT annotations. In this cohort, only TCR beta chains were sequenced, and detectable features were limited by the absence of alpha or paired-chain data. Most CMV-associated TCR beta chains appeared to be HLA-restricted in a later analysis, and the HLA associations seemed to be driven largely by CMV exposure.

The cohort consisted of 666 healthy bone marrow donors. At the time of sampling, all cohort members were nominally healthy, though unrecorded immune exposures were likely present. The donor tested CMV seropositive, placing the donor among the approximately 290 seropositive members of the cohort. Every donor gave a peripheral blood sample, and the peripheral blood mononuclear cells from that sample were used for TCR beta sequencing. The Qiagen DNeasy Blood Extraction Kit was used to extract genomic DNA from the blood cell samples. Preparation of the library involved the immunoSEQ multiplex PCR assay. For the multiplex PCR, a mixture combining 60 forward primers for TCR Vbeta segments and 13 reverse primers for TCR Jbeta segments was used. A multiplex PCR assay on genomic DNA amplified the CDR3 region of rearranged TCR beta genes. The Illumina HiSeq System was used to sequence the amplified TCR beta libraries as 87-base-pair reads. In the original analysis: In a later analysis, tens of millions of unique TCR beta chains were counted across the 650 to 750 repertoires, and around 10 million of these chains were shared by at least two donors. A nearest-neighbor algorithm error-corrected the raw reads and collapsed the reads into unique sequences, merging closely related sequences to remove PCR and sequencing errors. Alignment of CDR3 sequences to IMGT reference sequences was used to assign V, D and J gene segments. Each retained sequence needed at least a six-nucleotide match to both a V gene segment and a J gene segment. Rearrangements were called productive when the CDR3 lacked stop codons and stayed in frame with V and J; all others were non-productive. Following IMGT convention, CDR3 was defined as the stretch from the second conserved V-encoded cysteine to the conserved J-encoded phenylalanine. In an earlier analysis of around 640 of the donors, sequences lacking an unambiguous match to a single V gene segment were excluded. In an earlier analysis of 500 to 750 of the donors, V segments were called functional above 56.7% productive rearrangements and were called segregating when the between-donor standard deviation exceeded 5%. A statistical classification framework was built for diagnosing cytomegalovirus status from the catalog of TCR beta chain sequences. In a later analysis, TCR nucleotide sequences were compared against IMGT/GENE-DB human TR gene sequences so that V and J genes could be assigned. The TCRdist pipeline was used in a later analysis to assign CDR3 sequences and most-parsimonious VDJ recombination scenarios. In a later analysis, every TCR beta chain was defined by the combination of its CDR3 amino acid sequence and its V-gene family, and reads without a unique V-gene family were dropped. A later analysis removed 592 highly shared, low-generation-probability nucleotide sequences to deal with suspected cross-contamination and a sequencing artifact. A later analysis calculated a clonal expansion index for each public chain from normalized within-repertoire ranks of inferred template counts. In a later analysis, generation probabilities were computed using a VDJ recombination model fitted to out-of-frame rearrangements, and the results were checked against IGoR. In a later analysis, TCR-TCR, TCR-HLA and TCR-CMV co-occurrence was scored with hypergeometric tests, and a repertoire-size bias correction was applied to TCR pairs. A later analysis estimated false discovery rates by permuting HLA or CMV assignments 20 times. In a later analysis, co-occurring TCRs were grouped using DBSCAN, with TCRdist sequence similarity added in when clustering inside HLA-allele-positive subsets. Repertoires with fewer than 30,000 or more than 120,000 public chains were left out of co-occurrence clustering, as were about five repertoires with anomalous nucleotide sharing. TCRdb carries this immuneACCESS record with in-frame sequences only. Its versions omit some clonotypes, under half of them owing to an unresolved V gene in the studies checked, with the rest unexplained. The V and J calls and the clone size are those of that table, but D and trimming were determined from the DNA. The sample contains 150,000 to 200,000 clones, approximately 84% of them found a single time. Around 6.6% of the sample is taken by the ten largest.

V is cut by 1 base and J by 6 bases, and the space between the germline ends is 19 bases. Including cysteine and phenylalanine, the CDR3 has 16 amino acids. CDR3 DNA only is kept here, 48 bases in frame from base 1. The germline V gene provides CDR1 SGHTA and CDR2 FQGNSA. The chain is encoded by TRBV7-2 joined to TRBJ2-7, with a tentative D gene TRBD2 over 5 matching bases. This clonotype was obtained from a male donor in good health and CMV-seropositive. Sequenced sample: PBMCs. The CDR3: CASSLVGGRIHLEQYF. Here is the DNA: TGTGCCAGCAGCTTAGTAGGCGGGCGAATTCACCTCGAGCAGTACTTC. Reference TRBV7-2 and TRBJ2-7 genes cover what lies past the CDR3, so the full variable domain is GAGVSQSPSNKVTEKGKDVELRCDPISGHTALYWYRQSLGQGLEFLIYFQGNSAPDKSGLPSDRFSAERTGGSVSTLTIQRTQQEDSAVYLCASSLVGGRIHLEQYFGPGTRLTVT.